This T cell receptor (beta chain) was captured in a study of T cell repertoires in cytomegalovirus infection. Study overall: Carrying CMV and the relevant HLA type showed in public TCR beta signatures.

CDR3 size: 14 residues. Germline V gene sequence: CDR1 SNHLY, CDR2 FYNNEI. V lost 10 bases and J lost 0, with 13 bases in between. One entry per CDR3 protein results from TCRdb running MiXCR on the reads. Here the sample spans 250,000 to 300,000 distinct CDR3 sequences, over 15% being singletons. The chain combines TRBV2 with TRBJ1-3, with D hard to call. Sequencing was performed on CD8+ T cells from PBMCs. The sequence derives from a human donor in good health (CMV status not recorded). Some clones in this sample may be carry-over from other donors' samples. CDR3 coding DNA: TGTGCCATAACGGCGGAAGACTCTGGAAACACCATATATTTT. It is translated as CAITAEDSGNTIYF.